These 18 T cell receptor beta chains originate from one sample sequenced in a study of technical replicates of blood from a handful of donors. Some clones are missing from TCRdb's copy, which holds only in-frame ones; the method was immunoSEQ multiplex PCR. Among tens of thousands of clones listed, under 99% were seen once. Sequencing was carried out using T cells isolated from PBMCs. The receptors derive from a human donor in good health.

The chain has TRBV19 and TRBJ1-1, with D unclear. The germline CDR1 and CDR2 sequences are LNHDA and SQIVND (reference sequence). The CDR3 has 13 residues. Trimming removed 5 bases at V and 1 base at J, with 8 bases between. CDR3 coding DNA: TGTGCCAGTAGTCTAACAGCGAACACTGAAGCTTTCTTT. Translating gives CASSLTANTEAFF. The full variable domain, completed using reference TRBV19 and TRBJ1-1, is DGGITQSPKYLFRKEGQNVTLSCEQNLNHDAMYWYRQDPGQGLRLIYYSQIVNDFQKGDIAEGYSVSREKKESFPLTVTSAQKNPTAFYLCASSLTANTEAFFGQGTRLTVV.

CDR3 DNA: TGTGCCAGTAGTGCGGGACAGGGGTACGAGCAGTACTTC. Its protein product is CASSAGQGYEQYF. The chain joins TRBV19 to TRBJ2-7; 10 positions match TRBD1. The CDR3 covers 13 residues. V lost 5 bases, J lost 4 bases, and 2 bases stayed unmatched. The germline V gene has CDR1 LNHDA and CDR2 SQIVND (reference sequence). Supplemented by reference TRBV19 and TRBJ2-7, the full variable domain reads DGGITQSPKYLFRKEGQNVTLSCEQNLNHDAMYWYRQDPGQGLRLIYYSQIVNDFQKGDIAEGYSVSREKKESFPLTVTSAQKNPTAFYLCASSAGQGYEQYFGPGTRLTVT.

This rearrangement joins TRBV7-2 to TRBJ2-3, with TRBD2 as a possible D gene (5 bases). In germline, CDR1 is SGHTA, CDR2 FQGNSA. Trimming removed 6 bases from V and 0 bases from J, with 19 bases in between. This CDR3 has 17 amino acids. CDR3 coding DNA: TGTGCCAGCAGTTCCACCTGGACTGAGGCTAGCACAGATACGCAGTATTTT. The encoded protein is CASSSTWTEASTDTQYF. Together with reference TRBV7-2 and TRBJ2-3, the CDR3 gives the full variable domain: GAGVSQSPSNKVTEKGKDVELRCDPISGHTALYWYRQSLGQGLEFLIYFQGNSAPDKSGLPSDRFSAERTGGSVSTLTIQRTQQEDSAVYLCASSSTWTEASTDTQYFGPGTRLTVL.

This clone was observed once. The chain uses TRBV11-1 and TRBJ2-3; tentatively, D is TRBD1 (6 bases). The CDR3 runs 15 residues. CDR1 SGHAT and CDR2 FQDESV come from the germline V gene (reference sequence). V lost 2 bases and J 0 bases, leaving 9 bases between the germline ends. The CDR3 nucleotides are TGTGCCAGCAGCTTAAACAGGGCTAGCACAGATACGCAGTATTTT. This codes for CASSLNRASTDTQYF.

This clone was counted a single time. V and J are TRBV7-2 and TRBJ2-1, with D possibly TRBD2 on 5 matching bases. The CDR3 sequence is 13 residues long. Per the germline V gene, CDR1 is SGHTA and CDR2 is FQGNSA. The V gene lost 1 base and the J gene lost 6 bases, with 7 bases spanning the gap. This chain's CDR3 is CASSLGLANEQFF. CDR3 nucleotide sequence: TGTGCCAGCAGCTTAGGGCTAGCCAATGAGCAGTTCTTC.

The chain uses TRBV15 and TRBJ2-3, with D possibly being TRBD2 (6 bases). This CDR3 region has 15 residues. CDR1 LNHNV and CDR2 YYDKDF come from the germline V gene (reference sequence). V was shortened by 0 bases and J by 2 bases, with 9 bases between the two germline ends. The CDR3 nucleotides read TGTGCCACCAGCAGAGATGGGAGGACCACAGATACGCAGTATTTT. This encodes CATSRDGRTTDTQYF.

The chain combines TRBV25-1 with TRBJ1-4; TRBD1 might be the D (5 bases). V gave up 11 bases and J gave up 5 bases, with 18 bases separating them. There are 14 residues in the CDR3. The V gene's germline CDR1 is MGHDK and CDR2 SYGVNS. The CDR3 loop is CAASGRALNEKLFF. The DNA of the CDR3 is TGTGCCGCCTCAGGGAGGGCCTTAAATGAAAAACTGTTTTTT.

The V and J genes are TRBV6-5 and TRBJ2-2, with a weak D call TRBD2 (5 bases). Trimming left V 7 bases short and J 1 base short, with 10 bases between. CDR1 and CDR2 from the germline V gene are MNHEY and SVGAGI. This CDR3 is 14 amino acids long. The CDR3 protein is CASNLAQNTGELFF. In DNA form, the CDR3 reads TGTGCCAGCAACCTAGCACAGAACACCGGGGAGCTGTTTTTT.

V is TRBV5-4 and J is TRBJ1-1; tentatively, D is TRBD1 (6 bases). The CDR3 length is 14 residues. Germline V lookup: CDR1 SGHNT, CDR2 YYREEE (reference sequence). The germline V and J ends were trimmed by 0 bases and 6 bases, with 12 bases remaining between them. This chain's CDR3 is CASSLGGHRAEAFF. The CDR3 DNA sequence: TGTGCCAGCAGCTTGGGGGGACACAGAGCTGAAGCTTTCTTT.

The chain has TRBV20-1 and TRBJ2-7; D unresolved. CDR3 size: 11 residues. V lost 5 bases and J lost 2, with 7 bases in between. Germline V CDR1 and CDR2: DFQATT, SNEGSKA (reference sequence). The CDR3, as DNA: TGCAGTGCTTCAAATCCCTACGAGCAGTACTTC. Encoded protein: CSASNPYEQYF.

This chain links TRBV21-1 with TRBJ1-4; the table's D call of TRBD1 was not tested on the DNA. TRBV21-1 has pseudogene status. CDR3 length: 14 residues. The CDR3 loop reads CASSSGTGNEKLFF. DNA of the CDR3: TGTGCCAGCAGTTCCGGGACAGGTAATGAAAAACTGTTTTTT.

This sequence joins TRBV10-3 and TRBJ2-3; TRBD2 aligns across 7 bases. Germline-derived CDR1 and CDR2 are ENHRY and SYGVKD. V shed 6 bases, J shed 5 bases, and the junction held 5 bases outside the gene matches. The CDR3 length is 13 residues. The CDR3 bases are TGTGCCATCAGGAGCGGGAACGAAGATACGCAGTATTTT. Its translation is CAIRSGNEDTQYF.

V is TRBV7-8 and J is TRBJ2-5; D might be TRBD2 (6 bases). The germline V gene encodes CDR1 SGHVS and CDR2 FQNEAQ. The V and J ends lost 7 bases and 3 bases respectively, with 18 bases between them. This CDR3 has 15 amino acids. The CDR3: CASTTMRGKEETQYF. DNA for the CDR3: TGTGCCAGCACCACCATGCGGGGCAAAGAAGAGACCCAGTACTTC. Full variable domain (outside the CDR3, taken from reference TRBV7-8 and TRBJ2-5): GAGVSQSPRYKVAKRGQDVALRCDPISGHVSLFWYQQALGQGPEFLTYFQNEAQLDKSGLPSDRFFAERPEGSVSTLKIQRTQQEDSAVYLCASTTMRGKEETQYFGPGTRLLVL.

CDR3 protein: CASSLRGQGPIQETQYF. DNA of the CDR3: TGTGCCAGCAGCTTGCGGGGACAGGGGCCGATCCAAGAGACCCAGTACTTC. The chain links TRBV5-6 to TRBJ2-5; 10 bases are a match to TRBD1. Losses at the gene ends were 1 base for V and 1 base for J; bases not matched to a gene: 7. Germline lookup yields CDR1 SGHDT and CDR2 YYEEEE. The CDR3 is made up of 17 amino acids.

This clone was seen more than once but under ten times. The V gene is TRBV9, the J gene TRBJ2-7; TRBD2 matches 7 bases. CDR3 length: 15 residues. V shed 3 bases, J shed 3 bases, and the junction held 9 bases outside the gene matches. Germline lookup yields CDR1 SGDLS and CDR2 YYNGEE. The CDR3 coding sequence is TGTGCCAGCAGCGATTACTCGGCGGGAGACTACGAGCAGTACTTC. Protein product: CASSDYSAGDYEQYF.

The chain joins TRBV29-1 to TRBJ1-1; D ambiguous. V gave up 0 bases and J gave up 3 bases, with 11 bases separating them. Germline values: CDR1 SQVTM, CDR2 ANQGSEA. The CDR3 is made up of 14 amino acids. CDR3 bases: TGCAGCGTTGAAGAGGGCAGCTATTACACTGAAGCTTTCTTT. As protein: CSVEEGSYYTEAFF.

The genes are TRBV7-9 and TRBJ2-7; D possibly corresponds to TRBD1 (5 bases). V gave up 5 bases and J gave up 4 bases, with 15 bases separating them. In germline, CDR1 is SEHNR, CDR2 FQNEAQ (reference sequence). This CDR3 spans 14 amino acids. CDR3 coding DNA: TGTGCCAGCAGCAACCCTAGGGGCGAATACGAGCAGTACTTC. Its protein product is CASSNPRGEYEQYF.

V is TRBV5-4 and J is TRBJ2-1; 10 bases map to TRBD2. Germline trimming cut 7 bases from V and 5 bases from J; bases unmatched to any gene: 12. Germline V gives CDR1 SGHNT, CDR2 YYREEE (reference sequence). The CDR3 is made up of 16 amino acids. The CDR3 DNA sequence: TGTGCCAGCGGACCTCTTAAGCGGGAGGGCCACAATGAGCAGTTCTTC. Translated, it gives CASGPLKREGHNEQFF.